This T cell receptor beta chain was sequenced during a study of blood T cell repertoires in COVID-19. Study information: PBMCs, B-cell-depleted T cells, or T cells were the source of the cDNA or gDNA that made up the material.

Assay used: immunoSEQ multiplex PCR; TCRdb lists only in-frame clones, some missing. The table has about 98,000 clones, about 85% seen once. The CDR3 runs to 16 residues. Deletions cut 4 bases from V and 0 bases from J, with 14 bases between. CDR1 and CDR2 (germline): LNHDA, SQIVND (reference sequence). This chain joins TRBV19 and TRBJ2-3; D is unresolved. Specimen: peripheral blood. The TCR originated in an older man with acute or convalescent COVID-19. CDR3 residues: CASSKQTNPSTDTQYF. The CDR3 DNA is TGTGCCAGTAGTAAACAGACAAACCCTAGCACAGATACGCAGTATTTT. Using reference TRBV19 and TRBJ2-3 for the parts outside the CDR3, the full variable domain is DGGITQSPKYLFRKEGQNVTLSCEQNLNHDAMYWYRQDPGQGLRLIYYSQIVNDFQKGDIAEGYSVSREKKESFPLTVTSAQKNPTAFYLCASSKQTNPSTDTQYFGPGTRLTVL.